A single sample gave rise to the 14 T cell receptor delta chains below, sequenced in a study of γδ T cells in repeated Plasmodium falciparum infection. TCRdb reprocessed the multiplex PCR reads through CATT. The sample records tens of thousands of delta-chain clones, 0.85% to 1% being singletons. Gammadelta T cells were flow-sorted from PBMC into Vgamma9/Vdelta2+ and Vdelta2-negative populations for bulk analysis. The sample comprised gamma-delta T cells from blood. The source is a pool of human donors (malaria-infected and uninfected, not separated).

The table lists this clone with a few counts. One base separates it from a far larger clone, so it is likely a read error. The identical CDR3 is also encoded by other nucleotide sequences in the sample. This chain joins TRDV1 and TRDJ1; perhaps TRDD3 as D (5 bases). CDR1 and CDR2 from the germline V gene are TSWWSYY and QGS. The CDR3 runs 12 residues. The CDR3 sequence: CALGGDTDKLIF. CDR3 nucleotides: TGTGCTCTTGGTGGGGACACTGATAAACTCATCTTT.

In this sample, this clone turned up a few times. TCRdb attributes to this sequence the protein of a much larger clone, which differs from the DNA translation at residue 6; a read error is likely, and the protein displayed is translated from the DNA. The genes are TRDV1 and TRDJ1, with 10 nucleotides matching TRDD3. TCRdb is silent on the J gene; assignment here came from matching the DNA to germline. Per the germline V gene, CDR1 is TSWWSYY and CDR2 is QGS. This CDR3 is 19 amino acids long. V lost 2 bases, J lost 2 bases, and 14 bases stayed unmatched. The CDR3 is CALGEFPYWGMKRTDKLIF. The DNA for the CDR3 is TGTGCTCTTGGGGAATTTCCGTACTGGGGGATGAAACGTACCGATAAACTCATCTTT.

Concerning this clone: TCRdb's protein, taken from a much larger clone, differs from this DNA's translation at residue 10, likely owing to a read error; the protein displayed comes from the DNA. CDR3 region: CACDTATGGGTGLTAQLFF. Written as DNA, the CDR3 is TGTGCCTGTGACACGGCGACTGGGGGAGGTACAGGATTGACAGCACAACTCTTCTTT. The gene calls are TRDV2 and TRDJ2; 9 bases fit TRDD3. TCRdb leaves out the J gene; it was filled in here by matching the DNA to germline. V was clipped by 1 base and J by 2 bases; unmatched bases: 13. The CDR3 contains 19 residues. The germline gives CDR1 GEAIGNYY, CDR2 EKD.

At least ten counts were recorded for this clone. This sequence joins TRDV1 and TRDJ1; no reliable D call. V shed 4 bases and J shed 0 bases, with 6 bases lying between them. CDR3 length: 13 amino acids. The germline gives CDR1 TSWWSYY, CDR2 QGS. The CDR3 reads CALGAEYTDKLIF. The CDR3 region has the DNA TGTGCTCTTGGGGCGGAGTACACCGATAAACTCATCTTT.

This clone was seen a few times. The translation of this DNA and the TCRdb protein of a much larger clone differ at residue 10, probably owing to a read error; the protein shown here is translated from the DNA. The chain employs TRDV2 and TRDJ1, with 9 bases fitting TRDD3. No J segment appears in TCRdb, so it was assigned here by matching the sequence to germline. Trimming removed 3 bases from V and 3 bases from J; junction bases left unmatched: 31. CDR3 length: 23 amino acids. The V gene's germline CDR1 is GEAIGNYY and CDR2 EKD. Here the CDR3 DNA reads TGTGCCTGTGACCTTCGCCATCTAGAGAGTTTACTGGGGGACACACCCCGCTCCGATAAACTCATCTTT. Residues: CACDLRHLESLLGDTPRSDKLIF.

Points on this clone: The protein TCRdb gives is from a much larger clone and does not agree with this DNA's translation at residue 7, likely a read error; the protein shown here comes from the DNA. The chain has TRDV1 and TRDJ1; 12 nucleotides agree with TRDD3. TCRdb does not report a J gene; here it was assigned by matching the DNA to germline references. Looked up from germline, CDR1 is TSWWSYY and CDR2 is QGS. V lost 1 base to trimming and J lost 0 bases; unmatched junction nucleotides: 24. This CDR3 region has 24 residues. The CDR3 DNA sequence: TGTGCTCTTGGGGAACGGGTGGTAAGGAACCTAGGCCTACTGGGGGATACTTACACCGATAAACTCATCTTT. This encodes CALGERVVRNLGLLGDTYTDKLIF.

This clone ranks as medium-sized (0.01 to 0.1%). Additional DNA sequences in this sample encode the identical CDR3. The rearrangement links TRDV1 to TRDJ1; 9 bases are shared with TRDD3. Germline CDR1 and CDR2: TSWWSYY and QGS. With 1 base clipped from V and 4 bases from J, the junction kept 10 bases outside the gene matches. This CDR3 is built from 17 residues. The chain's CDR3 is CALGEPSHLGDLDKLIF. In DNA form, the CDR3 reads TGTGCTCTTGGGGAACCCTCCCACCTGGGGGATCTCGATAAACTCATCTTT.

Regarding this clone: This DNA's translation and the protein TCRdb lists, from a much larger clone, do not match at residue 16, likely due to a read error; the protein shown is translated from the DNA. V is TRDV1 and J is TRDJ1; TRDD3 agrees at 8 bases. Germline trimming cut 0 bases from V and 0 bases from J; bases unmatched to any gene: 21. The CDR3 loop spans 22 amino acids. The germline V gene has CDR1 TSWWSYY and CDR2 QGS. CDR3 coding DNA: TGTGCTCTTGGGGAACTAACGTCCTTACCCTGGGGGACCCTCTCGCACACCGATAAACTCATCTTT. It encodes CALGELTSLPWGTLSHTDKLIF.

About this clone itself: The translation of this DNA and the TCRdb protein of a much larger clone differ at residue 14, probably owing to a read error; the protein shown here is translated from the DNA. The J gene is TRDJ1, the V gene TRDV1; a possible D gene is TRDD3 (6 bases). The J gene comes from matching the DNA to germline here; TCRdb lacks it. Trimming shortened V by 1 base and J by 2 bases, and 29 bases separated the two germline ends. This CDR3 is built from 21 residues. Germline V lookup: CDR1 TSWWSYY, CDR2 QGS. For the CDR3, the DNA is TGTGCTCTTGGGGAACCGAAGCTACTATGGGGTGGGGGTTCCGCAACCGATAAACTCATCTTT. This codes for CALGEPKLLWGGGSATDKLIF.

Of note for this clone: The mismatch at residue 3 between this DNA's translation and the TCRdb protein of a much larger clone likely reflects a read error; the protein shown is translated from the DNA. This chain connects TRDV1 to TRDJ1, with a weak D call TRDD3 (5 bases). Because TCRdb records no J gene, it was assigned here through a match of the DNA to germline. The CDR3 loop spans 16 amino acids. From germline, CDR1 is TSWWSYY and CDR2 QGS. Trimming pared 10 bases from V and 2 bases from J, leaving 23 bases between. The CDR3 sequence is CAPIPPQYWRTDKLIF. In nucleotides, the CDR3 is TGTGCTCCTATACCTCCCCAGTACTGGAGGACCGATAAACTCATCTTT.

As for this clone: TCRdb attributes to this sequence the protein of a much larger clone, which differs from the DNA translation at residue 3; a read error is likely, and the protein displayed is translated from the DNA. The V call is TRDV2, the J call TRDJ1; possible D gene TRDD2, 5 bases. TCRdb records no J gene; here it was assigned by comparing the DNA to germline. This CDR3 is 15 amino acids long. V gave up 9 bases and J gave up 2 bases, with 21 bases separating them. Germline V gene lookup returns CDR1 GEAIGNYY and CDR2 EKD. CDR3 amino acids: CARAYLNPQTDKLIF. The CDR3 DNA follows: TGTGCCCGTGCCTACCTCAACCCCCAAACCGATAAACTCATCTTT.

A few counts support this clone. The mismatch at residue 5 between this DNA's translation and the TCRdb protein of a much larger clone likely reflects a read error; the protein shown is translated from the DNA. The chain carries TRDV2 and TRDJ1; D not resolved. No J gene was available from TCRdb, and it was assigned here by a germline match of the DNA. V gave up 3 bases and J gave up 2 bases, with 15 bases separating them. In germline, CDR1 is GEAIGNYY, CDR2 EKD. The CDR3 runs 15 residues. DNA for the CDR3: TGTGCCTGTGACTTTCTCGTACGTACTACCGATAAACTCATCTTT. Translated, it gives CACDFLVRTTDKLIF.

On this clone: A far larger clone is only one base removed, so a read error is likely. This CDR3 is also generated by other DNA sequences in the sample. The rearrangement joins TRDV2 to TRDJ1; 9 nucleotides agree with TRDD3. The J gene, left out of TCRdb, was set here by checking the DNA against germline. Germline assignment: CDR1 GEAIGNYY and CDR2 EKD. With 7 bases clipped from V and 0 bases from J, the junction kept 23 bases outside the gene matches. The CDR3 sequence is 20 residues long. The CDR3 sequence: CACDSPPGDTNAFYTDKLIF. The CDR3 DNA reads as TGTGCCTGCGACTCCCCCCCGGGGGATACAAACGCTTTCTACACCGATAAACTCATCTTT.

Within the sample, this clone is medium-sized. The V gene is TRDV1, the J gene TRDJ1; D uncertain. Germline V gives CDR1 TSWWSYY, CDR2 QGS. Trimming took 3 bases from V and 0 from J, leaving 17 bases between them. The CDR3 has 17 residues. The CDR3 DNA follows: TGTGCTCTTGGGGAGAGGCACCCCGTCTCTTACACCGATAAACTCATCTTT. This encodes CALGERHPVSYTDKLIF.